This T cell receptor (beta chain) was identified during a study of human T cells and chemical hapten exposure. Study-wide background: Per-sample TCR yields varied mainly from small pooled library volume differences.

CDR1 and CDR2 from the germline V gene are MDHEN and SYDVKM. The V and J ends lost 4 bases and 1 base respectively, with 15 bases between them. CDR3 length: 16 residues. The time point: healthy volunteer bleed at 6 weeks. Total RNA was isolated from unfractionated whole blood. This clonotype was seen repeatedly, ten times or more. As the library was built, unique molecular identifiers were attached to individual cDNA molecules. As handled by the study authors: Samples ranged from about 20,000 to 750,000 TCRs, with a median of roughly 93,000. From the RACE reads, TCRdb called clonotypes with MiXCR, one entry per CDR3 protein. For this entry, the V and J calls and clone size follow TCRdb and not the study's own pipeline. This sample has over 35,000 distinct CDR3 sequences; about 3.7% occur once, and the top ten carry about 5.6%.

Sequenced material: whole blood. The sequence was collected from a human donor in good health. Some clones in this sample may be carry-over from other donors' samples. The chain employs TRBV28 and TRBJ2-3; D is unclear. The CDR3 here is CASSSPGVRRTDTQYF. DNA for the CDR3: TGTGCCAGCAGTTCTCCCGGAGTTAGGCGCACAGATACGCAGTATTTT.